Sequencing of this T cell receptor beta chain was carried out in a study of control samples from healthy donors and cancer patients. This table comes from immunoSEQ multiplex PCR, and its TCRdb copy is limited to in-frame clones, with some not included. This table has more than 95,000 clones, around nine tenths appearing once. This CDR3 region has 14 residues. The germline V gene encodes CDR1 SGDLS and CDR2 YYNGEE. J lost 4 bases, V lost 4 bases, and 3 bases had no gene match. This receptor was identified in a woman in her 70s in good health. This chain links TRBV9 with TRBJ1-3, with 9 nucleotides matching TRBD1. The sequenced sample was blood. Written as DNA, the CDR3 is TGTGCCAGCAGCACCGGACAGGGGGGAAACACCATATATTTT. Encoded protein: CASSTGQGGNTIYF.